These 5 T cell receptor beta chains share one sample of origin, sequenced in a study of CD8+CD57+ T cells in acquired aplastic anemia. Genomic DNA constituted the template upon which TCR beta VDJ and CDR3 profiling was performed. One entry per CDR3 protein results from TCRdb running MiXCR on the reads. The repertoire holds more than 100,000 distinct CDR3 sequences, with less than 45% as singletons. Sequenced: sorted CD4+, CD8+, or CD8+CD57+ T cells (not recorded which) from PBMCs. The receptors stem from a human donor in good health, serving as a control.

As to this clonotype: This may arise from a read error, as a much more abundant clone is one base away. V usage is TRBV20-1 and J usage is TRBJ2-3; D remains unclear. CDR1 DFQATT and CDR2 SNEGSKA come from the germline V gene (reference sequence). Trimming took 4 bases from V and 4 from J, leaving 12 bases between them. The CDR3 spans 13 residues. The CDR3 DNA follows: TGCAGTGCTAAGGTAGCAGAAGCAGATACGCAGTATTTT. As protein: CSAKVAEADTQYF.

At least ten counts were recorded for this clonotype. The chain has TRBV2 and TRBJ1-2; tentative D call: TRBD1 (6 bases). Germline CDR1 is SNHLY and CDR2 is FYNNEI. The germline V and J ends were trimmed by 6 bases and 5 bases, with 25 bases remaining between them. The CDR3 has 17 residues. CDR3 in DNA: TGTGCCAGCAGAGGTGAGACAGGTCGTAATTCCGAGTATGGCTACACCTTC. Translation gives CASRGETGRNSEYGYTF. Full variable domain (remainder filled in from reference TRBV2 and TRBJ1-2): EPEVTQTPSHQVTQMGQEVILRCVPISNHLYFYWYRQILGQKVEFLVSFYNNEISEKSEIFDDQFSVERPDGSNFTLKIRSTKLEDSAMYFCASRGETGRNSEYGYTFGSGTRLTVV.

This clonotype was seen many times. This CDR3 reads CATSDPVRVNEQFF. CDR3 in DNA: TGTGCCACCAGTGACCCAGTCCGGGTCAACGAGCAGTTCTTC. V gene TRBV24-1 combines with J gene TRBJ2-1, with D unresolved. V lost 4 bases to trimming and J lost 10 bases, with 16 bases between them. Germline V gene lookup returns CDR1 KGHDR and CDR2 SFDVKD. The CDR3 is made up of 14 amino acids.

This clonotype was seen at least ten times. This rearrangement joins TRBV6-5 to TRBJ2-1; D is ambiguous. This CDR3 is built from 14 residues. Trimming stripped 2 bases from V and 8 bases from J, with 13 bases between. Germline V gene sequence: CDR1 MNHEY, CDR2 SVGAGI. The CDR3 bases are TGTGCCAGCAGTTACCGGAGAGCGAAAGATGAGCAGTTCTTC. It encodes CASSYRRAKDEQFF.

The sample holds many counts of this clonotype. This chain joins TRBV20-1 and TRBJ1-2, with 7 nucleotides matching TRBD1. The V segment lost 4 bases and the J segment 5 bases; nucleotides outside the gene matches: 4. Germline V lookup: CDR1 DFQATT, CDR2 SNEGSKA (reference sequence). This CDR3 is 12 amino acids long. The CDR3 bases are TGCAGTGCTAAGACAGGGAAGTATGGCTACACCTTC. It codes for CSAKTGKYGYTF.